Shown below are 25 T cell receptor beta chains from a single sample sequenced in a study of CD8 T cells in Susac syndrome. The RNA input was roughly 0.45 to 1 ug, and it was reverse transcribed with random hexamers. TCRdb re-analysed the immunoSEQ multiplex PCR reads in MiXCR, keeping a single row per CDR3 protein. Among 150,000 to 200,000 distinct CDR3 sequences listed, approximately 94% were seen once. Sequenced: CD4+ T cells from PBMCs. These receptors all come from a human donor with Susac syndrome.

The chain is built from TRBV18 and TRBJ2-7; TRBD1 aligns across 9 bases. Germline V gene lookup returns CDR1 KGHSH and CDR2 LQKENI. With V trimmed by 0 bases and J by 0 bases, 3 bases remained unmatched. The CDR3 runs 16 residues. CDR3 sequence: CASSPPETGGSYEQYF. CDR3 in DNA: TGTGCCAGCTCACCACCGGAGACAGGGGGCTCCTACGAGCAGTACTTC.

This chain links TRBV4-2 with TRBJ2-5; a possible D gene is TRBD2 (6 bases). V lost 4 bases to trimming and J lost 2 bases, with 11 bases between them. Germline assignment: CDR1 LGHNA and CDR2 YNFKEQ. This CDR3 spans 14 amino acids. CDR3 nucleotide sequence: TGTGCCAGCAGCCCTGCGGGATTACAAGAGACCCAGTACTTC. Its protein is CASSPAGLQETQYF.

V gene TRBV5-1 combines with J gene TRBJ2-5; D is perhaps TRBD1 (5 bases). The CDR3 totals 15 residues. Per the germline V gene, CDR1 is SGHRS and CDR2 is YFSETQ. Trimming cost V 0 bases and J 1 base, with 10 bases left between them. The CDR3 nucleotides read TGCGCCAGCAGCTTGGGTGACAGCAGCCAAGAGACCCAGTACTTC. It codes for CASSLGDSSQETQYF.

V usage is TRBV30 and J usage is TRBJ1-2; no definite D call. Germline assignment: CDR1 GTSNPN and CDR2 SVGIG (reference sequence). The CDR3 is made up of 16 amino acids. V was shortened by 0 bases and J by 2 bases, with 16 bases between the two germline ends. The chain's CDR3 is CAWSVPGNIGNYGYTF. The CDR3 bases are TGTGCCTGGAGTGTACCTGGAAACATTGGGAACTATGGCTACACCTTC. The full variable domain, its missing parts supplied by reference TRBV30 and TRBJ1-2, is SQTIHQWPATLVQPVGSPLSLECTVEGTSNPNLYWYRQAAGRGLQLLFYSVGIGQISSEVPQNLSASRPQDRQFILSSKKLLLSDSGFYLCAWSVPGNIGNYGYTFGSGTRLTVV.

The V and J genes are TRBV7-6 and TRBJ2-7; D is unresolved. Germline loops: CDR1 SGHVS, CDR2 FNYEAQ. V was clipped by 5 bases and J by 2 bases, with 13 bases between them. The CDR3 is made up of 14 amino acids. The DNA for the CDR3 is TGTGCCAGCAGCCCCAGTCGGGTGCCCTACGAGCAGTACTTC. The encoded protein is CASSPSRVPYEQYF.

This clonotype has a single count. CDR3 in amino acids: CASSVSRANTEAFF. The CDR3 DNA reads TGTGCCAGCAGTGTCAGCAGGGCGAACACTGAAGCTTTCTTT. The chain employs TRBV2 and TRBJ1-1; possible D gene TRBD1, 5 bases. Germline loops: CDR1 SNHLY, CDR2 FYNNEI. V lost 4 bases and J lost 1, with 10 bases in between. The CDR3 covers 14 residues.

The rearrangement joins TRBV6-1 to TRBJ2-7; TRBD2 might be the D (5 bases). The CDR3 has 14 residues. Trimming pared 2 bases from V and 6 bases from J, leaving 14 bases between. Germline CDR1 is MNHNS and CDR2 is SASEGT. The chain's CDR3 is CASSEWTLGLEQYF. In DNA form, the CDR3 reads TGTGCCAGCAGTGAATGGACTCTGGGCCTCGAGCAGTACTTC.

The chain combines TRBV7-9 with TRBJ2-2; D not resolved. Germline CDR1 is SEHNR and CDR2 is FQNEAQ (reference sequence). The V end was cut by 4 bases, the J end by 1 base, with 13 bases between. There are 16 residues in the CDR3. CDR3 sequence reads: CASSSLTPRNTGELFF. The CDR3 bases are TGTGCCAGCAGCTCCTTAACGCCTCGGAACACCGGGGAGCTGTTTTTT.

The chain joins TRBV30 to TRBJ1-5; D not resolved. Germline loops: CDR1 GTSNPN, CDR2 SVGIG (reference sequence). The germline V and J ends were trimmed by 1 base and 3 bases, with 7 bases remaining between them. The CDR3 totals 13 residues. CDR3 nucleotide sequence: TGTGCCTGGAGTGGACAAGTCAATCAGCCCCAGCATTTT. Translation gives CAWSGQVNQPQHF.

The V and J genes are TRBV10-3 and TRBJ2-7; 10 bases match TRBD1. CDR3 length: 14 amino acids. The germline CDR1 and CDR2 sequences are ENHRY and SYGVKD. J was trimmed by 4 bases and V by 7 bases; bases with no gene match: 7. The CDR3 loop reads CAITPGQGIYEQYF. The CDR3 DNA reads as TGTGCCATCACTCCGGGACAGGGGATTTACGAGCAGTACTTC.

This chain joins TRBV4-2 and TRBJ2-5; TRBD2 agrees at 13 bases. CDR1 is LGHNA and CDR2 is YNFKEQ in the germline V gene. The CDR3 consists of 16 residues. V was clipped by 2 bases and J by 2 bases; unmatched bases: 2. The CDR3 DNA is TGTGCCAGCAGCCAACGGACTAGCGGGGGTCAAGAGACCCAGTACTTC. This encodes CASSQRTSGGQETQYF.

The DNA for the CDR3 is TGTGCCAGCAGCTTAGATCCAGGCCGTTGGGCCGAGCAGTACTTC. Translating gives CASSLDPGRWAEQYF. The chain joins TRBV7-2 to TRBJ2-7; D gene ambiguous. The CDR3 is 15 amino acids. V shed 1 base and J shed 6 bases, with 16 bases lying between them. Germline-derived CDR1 and CDR2 are SGHTA and FQGNSA.

This clonotype was found once. The chain is built from TRBV29-1 and TRBJ2-1; D might be TRBD1 (5 bases). Germline V lookup: CDR1 SQVTM, CDR2 ANQGSEA. The CDR3 runs 15 residues. Deletions cut 6 bases from V and 7 bases from J, with 22 bases between. CDR3 amino acids: CSVQRKMTALNEQFF. The CDR3 nucleotides are TGCAGCGTACAACGAAAGATGACAGCTTTGAATGAGCAGTTCTTC.

The genes are TRBV9 and TRBJ1-1; D might be TRBD1 (5 bases). The ends were cut back, 0 bases at V and 1 base at J, with 10 bases in the middle. Germline V lookup: CDR1 SGDLS, CDR2 YYNGEE. The CDR3 is 15 residues long. For the CDR3, the DNA is TGTGCCAGCAGCGTAGAGGGACGTAAGAACACTGAAGCTTTCTTT. Its protein is CASSVEGRKNTEAFF.

The chain is built from TRBV9 and TRBJ2-1; D possibly corresponds to TRBD1 (5 bases). Trimming cost V 0 bases and J 0 bases, with 13 bases left between them. CDR3 length: 17 residues. CDR1 and CDR2 (germline): SGDLS, YYNGEE. CDR3 bases: TGTGCCAGCAGCGTAGGGTTGGGGCCGAACTCCTACAATGAGCAGTTCTTC. Encoded protein: CASSVGLGPNSYNEQFF.

The chain carries TRBV2 and TRBJ1-5; 8 positions match TRBD1. Germline V gene data show CDR1 as SNHLY and CDR2 as FYNNEI. Losses at the gene ends were 7 bases for V and 2 bases for J; bases not matched to a gene: 7. This CDR3 region has 15 residues. The CDR3 sequence is CASNSGGAGNQPQHF. The DNA for the CDR3 is TGTGCCAGCAATTCAGGGGGCGCGGGCAATCAGCCCCAGCATTTT.

This sequence joins TRBV20-1 and TRBJ2-3, with TRBD2 matching over 11 bases. Germline V gene data show CDR1 as DFQATT and CDR2 as SNEGSKA (reference sequence). J lost 2 bases, V lost 5 bases, and 6 bases had no gene match. The CDR3 has 15 amino acids. CDR3 nucleotide sequence: TGCAGTGCTCAAGGGACTAGCGGATACACAGATACGCAGTATTTT. Amino acid sequence: CSAQGTSGYTDTQYF.

In DNA, the CDR3 is TGTGCCGGCCTAGCGATGGGCAATGAGCAGTTCTTC. It specifies CAGLAMGNEQFF. V is TRBV2 and J is TRBJ2-1, with TRBD2 as a possible D gene (6 bases). In germline, CDR1 is SNHLY, CDR2 FYNNEI. The CDR3 length is 12 residues. V gave up 11 bases and J gave up 6 bases, with 14 bases separating them.

The chain uses TRBV4-3 and TRBJ1-6; D is undetermined. Germline CDR1 and CDR2: LGHNA and YSLEER. This CDR3 region has 14 residues. V was pared by 0 bases and J by 8 bases, with 8 bases between. CDR3 coding DNA: TGCGCCAGCAGCCAAGATAGGGCGGATTCACCCCTCCACTTT. Its translation is CASSQDRADSPLHF.

V usage is TRBV20-1 and J usage is TRBJ2-1, with a weak D call TRBD2 (6 bases). The CDR3 is made up of 14 amino acids. V was cut by 2 bases and J by 8 bases, with 16 bases left in between. Germline assignment: CDR1 DFQATT and CDR2 SNEGSKA (reference sequence). As DNA, the CDR3 is TGCAGTGCTAGAAGGCGGGGCGCGGGCGATGAGCAGTTCTTC. It translates to CSARRRGAGDEQFF.

This chain links TRBV4-1 with TRBJ2-5; 8 bases are shared with TRBD1. The CDR3 sequence is 17 residues long. Germline V gene lookup returns CDR1 MGHRA and CDR2 YSYEKL. V lost 2 bases and J lost 2; bases outside the gene matches: 10. CDR3 region: CASSQRGQESSQETQYF. CDR3 sequence (DNA): TGCGCCAGCAGCCAAAGGGGACAGGAGTCATCTCAAGAGACCCAGTACTTC.

This sequence joins TRBV7-2 and TRBJ2-7; no clear D. Trimming left V 5 bases short and J 3 bases short, with 5 bases between. Germline CDR1 SGHTA, CDR2 FQGNSA. CDR3 length: 11 amino acids. CDR3 sequence reads: CASSIDYEQYF. For the CDR3, the DNA is TGTGCCAGCAGCATAGACTACGAGCAGTACTTC.

The V and J genes are TRBV20-1 and TRBJ2-1; D is possibly TRBD1 (6 bases). CDR1 is DFQATT, CDR2 SNEGSKA, per germline (reference sequence). The CDR3 length is 13 residues. Trimming took off 3 bases at V and 5 bases at J, with 11 bases between the two ends. CDR3 sequence reads: CSASRTENNEQFF. CDR3 DNA sequence: TGCAGTGCTAGCAGGACAGAAAACAATGAGCAGTTCTTC.

This clonotype turned up a few times. The CDR3, as DNA: TGTGCCAGCAGCTCTTCCGGGTACGAGCAGTACTTC. The encoded protein is CASSSSGYEQYF. The chain has TRBV4-2 and TRBJ2-7; D is ambiguous. V lost 5 bases and J 4 bases, leaving 9 bases between the germline ends. Germline lookup yields CDR1 LGHNA and CDR2 YNFKEQ. The CDR3 length is 12 residues.

The rearrangement uses TRBV30 and TRBJ2-1; the D is unclear. Per the germline V gene, CDR1 is GTSNPN and CDR2 is SVGIG (reference sequence). The ends were cut back, 1 base at V and 9 bases at J, with 7 bases in the middle. This CDR3 has 11 residues. The CDR3 reads CAWSDPSEQFF. The CDR3 DNA follows: TGTGCCTGGAGTGACCCCAGTGAGCAGTTCTTC.